This T cell receptor beta chain was identified during a study of CD8 T cells in ankylosing spondylitis. TCRdb reprocessed the 5' RACE reads with MiXCR, giving one entry per CDR3 protein. The table records over 400,000 distinct CDR3 sequences, roughly a quarter of them present only once. V was shortened by 2 bases and J by 5 bases, with 12 bases between the two germline ends. The CDR3 runs 15 residues. Study-level results: A TCR beta motif of eight highly homologous variants appeared characteristic of ankylosing spondylitis blood.

As to this clonotype: Its antigen is as yet unknown.

The sample was blood, either unsorted or a sorted T cell fraction (not recorded which). This sequence was found in a male donor with ankylosing spondylitis. This chain uses TRBV12-3 or TRBV12-4 with TRBJ2-2; D may match TRBD1 or TRBD2 (5 bases each). The CDR3, as DNA: TGTGCCAGCAGTTTAAGGCAGGGAGTTACCGGGGAGCTGTTTTTT. This sequence encodes CASSLRQGVTGELFF.